This T cell receptor beta chain is drawn from a study of shared clonotypes between healthy human individuals. Study information: Donors had three CD4 naive, three CD4 memory, two CD8 naive and one CD8 memory plate apiece.

The study drew its donors from healthy HIV-negative adults without recent acute infections or vaccinations. Clones were sequenced by immunoSEQ multiplex PCR, and TCRdb holds only the in-frame ones, with some missing. Among more than 2,000,000 clones listed, 85% to 95% were seen once. This clone has only one observation. CDR3 size: 15 residues. Germline V lookup: CDR1 SGHAT, CDR2 FQNNGV. Deletions cut 3 bases from V and 2 bases from J, with 11 bases between. This chain connects TRBV11-2 to TRBJ2-1; D gene uncertain. The TCR comes from a man between 18 and 29 years old in good health. Some clones in this sample may be carry-over from other donors' samples. The specimen sequenced was naive CD4+ T cells from PBMCs. Subset: CD45RA+ positively selected. The CDR3 is CASSLSGFTYNEQFF. CDR3 nucleotides: TGTGCCAGCAGCTTGTCCGGGTTTACCTACAATGAGCAGTTCTTC.